This entry concerns a single TCR beta chain. This clone's antigen is unknown. Per-base qualities were not stored, and no clone one base away is much larger. These data come from a study of blood T cell repertoires in COVID-19 (dated by TCRdb to about 2020). For the wider study: Samples from collaborators originated in the United States, Italy and Spain and spanned both the acute and convalescent phases of COVID-19. Samples came from the ongoing ImmuneRACE study (first 160 participants) plus 1,254 subjects from 6 global collaborators. The repertoires were released in a freely available public database intended as a resource for research on the immune response to SARS-CoV-2. A de-identified subject ID, COVID-19 status, age in years and sex were almost always included in the sample metadata. Deeply sampled blood TCRbeta repertoires from subjects exposed to, actively infected with, or recovered from COVID-19 were included in the dataset. The material from the prospective study consisted of cDNA or gDNA derived from T cells, B-cell-depleted T cells, or PBMCs. Where available, HLA class I and class II types were taken from metadata supplied by the sample provider and were not determined by assay-based typing.

The germline V gene (reference sequence) gives CDR1 as GTSNPN and CDR2 as SVGIG. V loses 0 bases at its end and J loses 4 bases; junction bases beyond the gene matches: 5. From the cysteine through the phenylalanine, the CDR3 covers 15 amino acids. CDR3 DNA only is kept here, 45 bases in frame from base 1. What the study reported, not specific to this receptor: Clinical and demographic metadata were provided uncurated, with the amount varying by source and participant.

Each collaborating institution followed its own protocols to collect whole blood in K2EDTA tubes. For TCRbeta analysis, collaborators shipped samples as frozen whole blood, isolated PBMCs, or DNA extracted from either of those sample types. TCRbeta CDR3 regions were amplified from genomic DNA by means of the immunoSEQ Assay, a bias-controlled multiplex PCR. The original methods were these. The number of nucleated cells in each sample was estimated from the amplification of reference gene primers within the assay. To quantify the absolute abundance of each unique TCRbeta CDR3 rearrangement, sequence reads were collapsed and filtered. For each sample, productive Simpson clonality was calculated as the square root of Simpson's diversity index across productive rearrangements. The table was pulled from immuneACCESS by TCRdb, which kept in-frame rearrangements only. Such tables lose some clones; where checked, under half of the loss comes from unresolved V genes, and the rest has no known cause. The DNA was the basis for D and trimming; V, J and clone size are from that table. This sample comprises under 350,000 clones, around 86% of them detected only once. Clones ranked in the top ten supply approximately 4% of the sample.

Sequences were obtained from peripheral blood. This receptor chain uses TRBV30 and TRBJ2-3; 9 central nucleotides agree with TRBD2. The receptor was isolated from a man between 18 and 35 years old with active or convalescent COVID-19. The nucleotides are TGTGCCTGGAGTGTGAATAGCGGGGGATCAGATACGCAGTATTTT. Its product reads: CAWSVNSGGSDTQYF.